The sequence of this TCR beta chain was determined in a study of low-dose radiotherapy and immunotherapy resistance in tumors. Turning to the study itself: Each fraction for Cohort 1 was 0.5 Gy, given every 2 weeks, and the total came to 6.5 Gy.

Time point in this sample: before trial treatment. Those eligible were patients bearing advanced solid tumors lacking tumor-infiltrating lymphocytes. The J segment lost 7 bases and the V segment lost 7 bases, leaving 9 bases of the junction unmatched. Germline CDR1 SGHTA, CDR2 FQGNSA. The CDR3 length is 15 residues. In its sample, this clonotype was seen many times. TRAV and TRBV primers primed cDNA for both TCRalpha and TCRbeta. TCR amplification ran approximately 20 PCR cycles using constant-region and V-primer adapter primers. TCRdb reanalysed the reads using MiXCR and keeps one entry per CDR3 protein. Found here are about 64,000 distinct CDR3 sequences, about 26% of them singletons; the top ten hold around 6.7%.

The rearrangement links TRBV7-2 to TRBJ2-2; TRBD2 agrees at 10 bases. The source of this sequence is a male donor with rectosigmoid adenocarcinoma. This specimen was PBMCs, taken before treatment. CDR3 sequence reads: CASTEGLAFGGELFF. DNA for the CDR3: TGTGCCAGCACCGAGGGACTAGCGTTTGGCGGGGAGCTGTTTTTT.